This T cell receptor (beta chain) was recovered during a study of T cell repertoires in aging, cancer and after chemotherapy. Findings and limits, study-wide: Rebound thymic output was suggested by rising median generation probability during chemotherapy in each cancer cohort. In cancer patients, declining TCR diversity with age involved lost richness and lost evenness. Untreated cancer patients had significantly lower blood TCR diversity than age-matched healthy donors.

Multiplex touch-down PCR with TRB-A/B primers amplified rearranged V-D-J TRB sequences. One entry per CDR3 protein, called by TCRdb with MiXCR from the multiplex PCR reads. The sample carries about 420 distinct CDR3 sequences, 15% to 20% recorded once. By share, this clonotype ranks as large. Its antigen is not known. CDR3 length equals 16 residues. Trimming cost V 6 bases and J 0 bases, with 15 bases left between them. Per the germline V gene, CDR1 is ENHRY and CDR2 is SYGVKD. TCR beta rearrangements were amplified from peripheral blood genomic DNA. This chain joins TRBV10-3 and TRBJ1-3; D not certain. Input material: blood. The TCR comes from a human donor with a solid tumor. The CDR3 protein is CAIRDRSGYSGNTIYF. In nucleotides, the CDR3 is TGTGCCATCAGAGACCGGTCAGGCTACTCTGGAAACACCATATATTTT.